This paragraph reports one T cell receptor (beta chain). There is no known antigen for this receptor. The germline gene is not matched at one end of the junction; a read error may be the cause. These data come from a study of blood T cells in healthy people across ages (dated by TCRdb to the mid-2010s). About the investigation overall: Template switching captured roughly one uniquely barcoded TCR beta cDNA molecule per two T cells in model experiments. To avoid experimental bias, donors of different ages were spread randomly across the sequencing lanes. Four age groups were formed from the donors: young (average about 16 years), middle-aged (approximately 40), aged (62) and long-lived (82). Using deep sequencing normalized with unique cDNA molecular identifiers, the study measured how TCR beta repertoire diversity changes with age. Two additional independent replicas of 1 million unique cDNA reads from the same blood draw were analyzed for two donors (one aged 18 to 29 and one aged 80 or older).

Systemically healthy Caucasian individuals from Russia, some 40 in total and aged roughly 6 to 100 years, were included as donors. Each donor gave about 9.2 milliliters of peripheral blood, drawn into EDTA-treated Vacutainer tubes. Ficoll-Paque density-gradient centrifugation was used to isolate PBMCs, with at least 6 million obtained per sample. Total RNA, at least 6 micrograms per sample, was extracted from PBMCs with Trizol reagent. Naive CD45RAhigh/CD27high T cell percentages were measured by flow cytometry on a PBMC aliquot from every donor. The CDR3 contains 18 residues, cysteine and phenylalanine counted. Only the CDR3 DNA stays, 54 bases, in frame from base 1. For CDR1 and CDR2, the germline V gene lists MDHEN and SYDVKM. The library was generated by 5' RACE. The sequencer listed for this sample is Illumina HiSeq 2500. The second PCR ran for roughly 6 to 11 cycles and used a J-beta primer mix along with a sample-barcoded 5' primer. Each TCR beta cDNA molecule received a unique molecular identifier from a template-switch 5' adaptor carrying 12 random nucleotides. Each sample yielded at least 2.5 million CDR3-containing paired-end reads. First-strand cDNA was synthesized from all RNA with the Mint cDNA synthesis kit, primed by a TRBC-specific oligonucleotide. After uracil-DNA glycosylase treatment, a first 18-cycle PCR used universal primers M1SS and BC2_uni_R on all cDNA. In the paper's pipeline: Each sample was normalized by randomly selecting 1 million high-quality reads, each carrying a distinct molecular identifier. Reads with shared molecular identifiers were discarded instead of being binned into consensus sequences. MiTCR, with a Q25 quality threshold and the strictest error-elimination algorithm, was used for CDR3 identification, clonotype clustering and error correction. A nonparametric unseen species model with Euler transformation was used to estimate lower-bound total TCR beta diversity. TCRdb reprocessed the public reads (quality trimming at Q25 with fastp, clone calling with MiXCR) and kept in-frame beta chains. Each entry is one CDR3 protein sequence, shown with its most common DNA and genes. V and J calls and clone size were set by TCRdb, not the authors. The sample includes some 920,000 distinct CDR3 sequences, with just over 50% observed a single time. About a fifth of the sample comes from the top ten.

Here is what the overall study found, with its caveats: Estimates of total diversity from one million sequenced T cells were regarded as lower bounds and underestimates. As age increased, observed TCR beta diversity per million T cells dropped in a roughly linear way, and a significant reduction was already evident by age about 40. Bulk unsorted PBMC profiling prevented conclusive comparison of naive and antigen-experienced compartments. Because donor CMV infection status was unknown, age-related changes in expanded clonotypes were potentially confounded. Compared with the aged group, the long-lived group had more naive CD4+ T cells, fewer expanded clones and increased TCR diversity, suggesting age selection. A strong correlation was found between observed TCR beta diversity and the percentage of naive T cells measured by flow cytometry.

The TCR comes from a woman aged 60-75 years in good health. The V and J segments used are TRBV28 and TRBJ2-7, with the D gene too uncertain to name. Sequenced input: blood. The bases read TGTGCCACCAGTTTAGTAAGTAACGGGCTTTGGGCCTCCTACGAGCAGTACTTC. Its protein is CATSLVSNGLWASYEQYF.